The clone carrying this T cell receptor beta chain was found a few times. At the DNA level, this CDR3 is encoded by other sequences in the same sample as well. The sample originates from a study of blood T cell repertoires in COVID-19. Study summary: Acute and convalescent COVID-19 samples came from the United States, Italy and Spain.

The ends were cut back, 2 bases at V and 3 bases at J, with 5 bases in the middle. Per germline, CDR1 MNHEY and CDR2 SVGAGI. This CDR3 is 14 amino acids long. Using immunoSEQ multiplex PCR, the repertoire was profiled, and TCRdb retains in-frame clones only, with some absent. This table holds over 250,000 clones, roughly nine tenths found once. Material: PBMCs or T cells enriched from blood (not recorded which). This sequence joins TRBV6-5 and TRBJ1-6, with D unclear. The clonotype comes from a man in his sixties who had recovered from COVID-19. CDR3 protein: CASSYEGYNSPLHF. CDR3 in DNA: TGTGCCAGCAGTTACGAGGGCTATAATTCACCCCTCCACTTT.